This T cell receptor beta chain was identified during a study of Ad26.COV2.S vaccination and SARS-CoV-2 variants. The treatment is: about 20 received Ad26.COV2.S at low or high dose, single or two shots; about 5 received placebo; per-sample allocation not given. It was on day 63 after the first vaccine or placebo injection that samples were taken. The method was immunoSEQ multiplex PCR; TCRdb's version includes in-frame clones alone and lacks a portion of them. The repertoire includes about 400,000 clones, about nine tenths of them detected once, and over 1.5% sits in the top ten. Germline-derived CDR1 and CDR2 are SGHTA and FQGNSA. Between the trimmed V and J ends, which lost 2 bases and 4 bases, there was a span of 11 bases. This CDR3 comprises 14 residues.

The specimen was peripheral blood, collected in a trial of Ad26.COV2.S vaccine versus placebo. The TCR originated in a person between 18 and 60 years old who received the Ad26.COV2.S COVID-19 vaccine or a placebo. V usage is TRBV7-2 and J usage is TRBJ2-5; D not resolved. The CDR3 loop reads CASSLRFSGETQYF. The CDR3 DNA reads TGTGCCAGCAGCTTACGGTTCTCGGGAGAGACCCAGTACTTC. Variable domain in full (rest from reference TRBV7-2 and TRBJ2-5): GAGVSQSPSNKVTEKGKDVELRCDPISGHTALYWYRQSLGQGLEFLIYFQGNSAPDKSGLPSDRFSAERTGGSVSTLTIQRTQQEDSAVYLCASSLRFSGETQYFGPGTRLLVL.